This TCR beta chain was captured by sequencing in a study of blood T cell repertoires in COVID-19. Across the study: From T cells, B-cell-depleted T cells, or PBMCs came the material, which was cDNA or gDNA.

The germline CDR1 and CDR2 sequences are MNHEY and SVGAGI. The length of the CDR3 is 16 residues. The V gene end was trimmed by 0 bases and the J gene end by 0 bases; junction bases not matched to a gene: 4. As processed by the authors: By means of reference gene primer amplification, nucleated cell counts were estimated. Method: immunoSEQ multiplex PCR; TCRdb's copy keeps in-frame clones and lacks some. V and J calls and clone size are given by that table; D and trimming were obtained from the DNA. Among tens of thousands of clones, roughly 78% were seen once, and the ten largest hold about 31%. The rearrangement links TRBV6-5 to TRBJ2-7; 8 bases fit TRBD2. Sequenced material: peripheral blood. The clonotype was recovered from a human donor in a cohort sampled during active COVID-19. The CDR3 DNA follows: TGTGCCAGCAGTTACTCTAGCGGGAAATACTCCTACGAGCAGTACTTC. Translated: CASSYSSGKYSYEQYF.